This T cell receptor beta chain comes out of a study of PD-1 blockade in classical Hodgkin lymphoma. Study-wide results and caveats: By C4D1, diversity of CD4+ TCRs had risen significantly, whereas that of CD8+ TCRs had not. A reduction in baseline TCR diversity was reportedly seen in newly diagnosed patients relative to healthy donors. The diversity seen at baseline in complete responders resembled that of newly diagnosed patients.

V lost 3 bases to trimming and J lost 2 bases, with 12 bases between them. In germline, CDR1 is MDHEN, CDR2 SYDVKM. The CDR3 totals 15 residues. As concerns this clone: What it recognizes is unknown.

This table comes from immunoSEQ multiplex PCR, and its TCRdb copy is limited to in-frame clones, with some not included. The table shows 30,000 to 50,000 clones, with around 80% occurring only once. All patients relapsed after autologous stem cell transplantation, and brentuximab vedotin exposure varied. Responses achieved at best were complete response, partial response or progressive disease. The source is a human donor with classical Hodgkin lymphoma. This specimen consisted of peripheral blood mononuclear cells (PBMCs), obtained at baseline. The gene calls are TRBV28 and TRBJ2-3; unclear D gene. Here the CDR3 reads CASSFPSSLTDTQYF. The CDR3, as DNA: TGTGCCAGCAGTTTTCCTTCTAGTCTCACAGATACGCAGTATTTT.